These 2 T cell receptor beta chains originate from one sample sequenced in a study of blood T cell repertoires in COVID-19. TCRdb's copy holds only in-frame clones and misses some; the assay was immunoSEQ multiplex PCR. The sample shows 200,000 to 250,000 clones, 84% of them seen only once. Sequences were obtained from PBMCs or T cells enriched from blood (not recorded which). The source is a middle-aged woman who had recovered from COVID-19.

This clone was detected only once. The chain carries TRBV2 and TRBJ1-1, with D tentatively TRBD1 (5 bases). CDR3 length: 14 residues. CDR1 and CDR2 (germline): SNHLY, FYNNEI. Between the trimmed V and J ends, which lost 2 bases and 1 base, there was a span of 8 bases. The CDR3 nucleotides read TGTGCCAGCAGTGAACAGGGCAGGAACACTGAAGCTTTCTTT. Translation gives CASSEQGRNTEAFF.

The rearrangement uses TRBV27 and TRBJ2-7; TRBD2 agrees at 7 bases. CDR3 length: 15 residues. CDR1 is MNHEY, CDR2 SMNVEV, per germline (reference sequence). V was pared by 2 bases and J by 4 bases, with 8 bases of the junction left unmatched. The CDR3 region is CASSLKWEGGYEQYF. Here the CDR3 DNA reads TGTGCCAGCAGTTTAAAGTGGGAGGGTGGGTACGAGCAGTACTTC.